These 31 T cell receptor beta chains were all obtained from the same sample, sequenced in a study of blood T cell repertoires in COVID-19. Only in-frame clones appear in the TCRdb table, and some are missing; sequencing was by immunoSEQ multiplex PCR. Of 20,000 to 30,000 clones detected, about 90% appear once; the ten largest clones hold over 25%. The specimen sequenced was peripheral blood. Source of these receptors: a human donor with active COVID-19. The donor label of this sample is uncertain.

The J gene is TRBJ2-1, the V gene TRBV6-2 or TRBV6-3, with 8 bases fitting TRBD1. The CDR3 runs to 15 residues. Trimming cost V 7 bases and J 2 bases; bases outside gene matches: 7. Germline lookup yields CDR1 MNHEY and CDR2 SVGEGT. The CDR3 DNA is TGTGCCAGCAACCCGGACAGGGACCCCTACAATGAGCAGTTCTTC. This encodes CASNPDRDPYNEQFF.

This rearrangement joins TRBV7-3 to TRBJ2-3; 7 bases are shared with TRBD1. The germline V gene has CDR1 SGHTA and CDR2 FQGTGA. The CDR3 has 16 residues. V shed 4 bases and J 2 bases; nucleotides not matched to a gene: 9. The CDR3: CASSSGQAQTTDTQYF. The CDR3 region has the DNA TGTGCCAGCAGCTCCGGACAGGCTCAGACCACAGATACGCAGTATTTT.

The V gene is TRBV14, the J gene TRBJ2-5, with 11 positions matching TRBD2. This CDR3 has 17 amino acids. The germline gives CDR1 SGHDN, CDR2 FVKESK. The V gene end was trimmed by 1 base and the J gene end by 4 bases; junction bases not matched to a gene: 8. The CDR3 loop reads CASSQVTSGRGGETQYF. DNA of the CDR3: TGTGCCAGCAGCCAAGTAACTAGCGGGAGAGGGGGAGAGACCCAGTACTTC.

This rearrangement joins TRBV5-1 to TRBJ2-3; D possibly corresponds to TRBD1 (6 bases). Germline lookup yields CDR1 SGHRS and CDR2 YFSETQ. Trimming shortened V by 0 bases and J by 4 bases, and 18 bases separated the two germline ends. The CDR3 sequence is 17 residues long. This CDR3 is CASSLEWLGASSDTQYF. The CDR3 DNA follows: TGCGCCAGCAGCTTGGAGTGGCTGGGGGCCTCGTCAGATACGCAGTATTTT.

This chain uses TRBV4-2 with TRBJ2-4; 11 bases line up with TRBD2. CDR1 LGHNA and CDR2 YNFKEQ come from the germline V gene. The CDR3 length is 16 residues. Losses at the gene ends were 1 base for V and 9 bases for J; bases not matched to a gene: 8. CDR3 coding DNA: TGTGCCAGCAGCCAAGTTACTAGCGGGAGTTTCAGCATTCAGTACTTC. This translates into CASSQVTSGSFSIQYF.

The rearrangement joins TRBV19 to TRBJ1-1; D remains unclear. CDR3 size: 11 residues. V was clipped by 9 bases and J by 0 bases, with 5 bases between them. Germline assignment: CDR1 LNHDA and CDR2 SQIVND (reference sequence). The CDR3, as DNA: TGTGCCAGCCAGATGAACACTGAAGCTTTCTTT. Its translation: CASQMNTEAFF.

The chain uses TRBV5-4 and TRBJ2-3, with D tentatively TRBD2 (5 bases). Trimming removed 4 bases at V and 0 bases at J, with 12 bases between. CDR3 size: 15 residues. CDR1 and CDR2 from the germline V gene are SGHNT and YYREEE (reference sequence). The CDR3 DNA reads TGTGCCAGCAGCCGTAGCGAATCTAGCACAGATACGCAGTATTTT. Translated, it gives CASSRSESSTDTQYF.

This chain links TRBV4-2 with TRBJ1-1; tentative D call: TRBD1 (5 bases). Looked up from germline, CDR1 is LGHNA and CDR2 is YNFKEQ. This CDR3 spans 15 amino acids. V dropped 4 bases and J dropped 2 bases, with 14 bases sitting between them. This CDR3 reads CASSRTGESNTEAFF. DNA of the CDR3: TGTGCCAGCAGCCGGACGGGGGAATCTAACACTGAAGCTTTCTTT.

V is TRBV6-1 and J is TRBJ1-5; D perhaps matches TRBD1 (6 bases). The V and J ends lost 2 bases and 0 bases respectively, with 17 bases between them. Germline loops: CDR1 MNHNS, CDR2 SASEGT. The CDR3 consists of 18 residues. The DNA for the CDR3 is TGTGCCAGCAGTGAACTGGAAGGACAGATCGTTAGCAATCAGCCCCAGCATTTT. Residues: CASSELEGQIVSNQPQHF.

The chain recombines TRBV5-1 with TRBJ2-5; TRBD1 matches 8 bases. The germline V gene has CDR1 SGHRS and CDR2 YFSETQ. The J segment lost 4 bases and the V segment lost 7 bases, leaving 15 bases of the junction unmatched. This CDR3 comprises 16 residues. CDR3 DNA: TGCGCCAGCCAAATCTCCGGGGGACAGGAGGGAGAGACCCAGTACTTC. Its protein product is CASQISGGQEGETQYF.

This chain uses TRBV9 with TRBJ2-3; 9 nucleotides line up with TRBD2. The CDR3 is 17 amino acids. Trimming cost V 1 base and J 4 bases; bases outside gene matches: 10. From germline, CDR1 is SGDLS and CDR2 YYNGEE. In nucleotides, the CDR3 is TGTGCCAGCAGCGTACTCGGTCGGACTAGCGTGGCAGATACGCAGTATTTT. Translating it yields CASSVLGRTSVADTQYF.

The chain is built from TRBV11-3 and TRBJ2-7; no reliable D call. In germline, CDR1 is SGHNT, CDR2 YENEEA. The CDR3 runs 15 residues. V gave up 11 bases and J gave up 3 bases, with 23 bases separating them. CDR3 region: CAVSGSPLSNYEQYF. CDR3 DNA sequence: TGTGCCGTATCGGGTTCCCCCCTCTCTAACTACGAGCAGTACTTC.

V gene TRBV5-1 combines with J gene TRBJ1-1, with TRBD1 matching 11 bases. The CDR3 is 14 amino acids. The V segment lost 0 bases and the J segment 7 bases; nucleotides outside the gene matches: 2. Germline CDR1 is SGHRS and CDR2 is YFSETQ. The CDR3 nucleotides read TGCGCCAGCAGCTTGGAGGGACAGGGGGTTGAAGCTTTCTTT. Protein sequence: CASSLEGQGVEAFF.

This sequence joins TRBV21-1 and TRBJ2-3; the table's D call TRBD2 went unverified against the DNA. TRBV21-1 is a known pseudogene. CDR3 length: 13 residues. In DNA form, the CDR3 reads TGTGCCAGCCGCGCTCCGTGCGGGGATACGCAGTATTTT. Translation: CASRAPCGDTQYF.

This clone was counted a single time. The rearrangement joins TRBV28 to TRBJ2-7, with 11 bases that match TRBD2. There are 15 residues in the CDR3. V lost 6 bases and J lost 3; bases outside the gene matches: 7. The germline gives CDR1 MDHEN, CDR2 SYDVKM. The CDR3 is CASSLPGLADYEQYF. CDR3 DNA sequence: TGTGCCAGCAGCCTCCCGGGACTAGCGGACTACGAGCAGTACTTC.

V and J are TRBV5-6 and TRBJ2-7; tentatively, D is TRBD2 (6 bases). CDR3 size: 15 residues. Germline V gene lookup returns CDR1 SGHDT and CDR2 YYEEEE. V lost 4 bases to trimming and J lost 0 bases, with 14 bases between them. The chain's CDR3 is CASSAPGLDSYEQYF. CDR3 nucleotide sequence: TGTGCCAGCAGCGCCCCGGGACTCGACTCCTACGAGCAGTACTTC.

The V gene is TRBV6-5, the J gene TRBJ2-7; D may be TRBD1 (6 bases). The V and J ends lost 10 bases and 7 bases respectively, with 23 bases between them. CDR1 MNHEY and CDR2 SVGAGI come from the germline V gene. The CDR3 length is 14 residues. The CDR3 DNA follows: TGTGCCACCTACAACAGGGCACGTTGGGGGGAGCAGTACTTC. Translation: CATYNRARWGEQYF.

The rearrangement uses TRBV6-5 and TRBJ2-5; 7 bases match TRBD2. The CDR3 runs 15 residues. Germline V lookup: CDR1 MNHEY, CDR2 SVGAGI. V was pared by 8 bases and J by 0 bases, with 9 bases of the junction left unmatched. The chain's CDR3 is CASQLRGEYQETQYF. The CDR3 DNA is TGTGCCAGCCAGTTACGGGGGGAGTACCAAGAGACCCAGTACTTC.

The V gene is TRBV1, the J gene TRBJ2-7; TRBD2, the table's D call, was not compared with the DNA. TRBV1 is a documented pseudogene. The CDR3 totals 17 residues. The CDR3 nucleotides read TGCACCAGCAACCAAGGTGGAGCGGGAGGAGCTCCTATCGAGCAGTACTTC. This encodes CTSNQGGAGGAPIEQYF.

Remarks on this clone: Germline and junction disagree at one end, which may indicate a read error. This chain links TRBV7-7 with TRBJ2-1, with TRBD1 matching 8 bases. The CDR3 has 16 residues. Germline CDR1 is SSHAT and CDR2 is FNYEAQ (reference sequence). CDR3 amino acids: CASSLGARGQYNEQFF. DNA of the CDR3: TGTGCTAGCAGCTTAGGGGCCAGGGGGCAATACAATGAGCAGTTCTTC.

The chain couples TRBV2 to TRBJ2-7; TRBD1 matches at 7 bases. CDR1 and CDR2 from the germline V gene are SNHLY and FYNNEI. The CDR3 has 12 amino acids. The V and J ends lost 6 bases and 6 bases, in that order; junction bases with no gene match: 5. The CDR3 coding sequence is TGTGCCAGCAGCGTTACAGGGGTCGAGCAGTACTTC. Translation gives CASSVTGVEQYF.

V usage is TRBV29-1 and J usage is TRBJ2-3; D is possibly TRBD2 (5 bases). The CDR3 covers 13 residues. V was pared by 4 bases and J by 5 bases, with 13 bases between. Looked up from germline, CDR1 is SQVTM and CDR2 is ANQGSEA. CDR3 DNA sequence: TGCAGCGTTGGTCCGGGTGCGGGAGATACGCAGTATTTT. The encoded protein is CSVGPGAGDTQYF.

V gene TRBV7-9 combines with J gene TRBJ2-4; maybe TRBD1 (5 bases). The germline V and J ends were trimmed by 3 bases and 2 bases, with 11 bases remaining between them. Germline values: CDR1 SEHNR, CDR2 FQNEAQ (reference sequence). The CDR3 is made up of 15 amino acids. The CDR3 region is CASSFGRVTKNIQYF. CDR3 DNA sequence: TGTGCCAGCAGCTTCGGCAGGGTGACCAAAAACATTCAGTACTTC.

The chain joins TRBV5-4 to TRBJ2-7; 9 bases align to TRBD1. The CDR3 sequence is 14 residues long. Germline values: CDR1 SGHNT, CDR2 YYREEE (reference sequence). J lost 2 bases, V lost 3 bases, and 3 bases had no gene match. The CDR3 here is CASSYGQGTYEQYF. The CDR3 DNA sequence: TGTGCCAGCAGCTATGGACAGGGGACCTACGAGCAGTACTTC.

The chain joins TRBV19 to TRBJ2-1; D perhaps matches TRBD2 (5 bases). This CDR3 comprises 15 residues. CDR1 and CDR2 (germline): LNHDA, SQIVND (reference sequence). Trimming took 2 bases from V and 0 from J, leaving 8 bases between them. In DNA, the CDR3 is TGTGCCAGTAGTATATCAGAGGGCTCCTACAATGAGCAGTTCTTC. Protein: CASSISEGSYNEQFF. Full variable domain (rest looked up from reference TRBV19 and TRBJ2-1): DGGITQSPKYLFRKEGQNVTLSCEQNLNHDAMYWYRQDPGQGLRLIYYSQIVNDFQKGDIAEGYSVSREKKESFPLTVTSAQKNPTAFYLCASSISEGSYNEQFFGPGTRLTVL.

The genes are TRBV5-4 and TRBJ1-2; no clear D gene. This CDR3 is built from 14 residues. Germline CDR1 and CDR2: SGHNT and YYREEE (reference sequence). V lost 5 bases to trimming and J lost 2 bases, with 13 bases between them. The CDR3 loop is CASSSGGQNYGYTF. The CDR3 DNA reads TGTGCCAGCAGTTCGGGAGGCCAGAACTATGGCTACACCTTC.

This chain connects TRBV30 to TRBJ1-5; no reliable D call. CDR1 and CDR2 (germline): GTSNPN, SVGIG (reference sequence). The CDR3 has 13 amino acids. Trimming left V 1 base short and J 6 bases short, with 10 bases between. The CDR3 DNA sequence: TGTGCCTGGAGTGAGTTAGGGAGTCAGCCCCAGCATTTT. Its protein product is CAWSELGSQPQHF.

This chain joins TRBV5-1 and TRBJ1-1, with 7 bases aligning to TRBD1. Trimming at V came to 9 bases and at J to 1 base, leaving 9 bases not matched to a gene. The CDR3 extends over 14 amino acids. The V gene's germline CDR1 is SGHRS and CDR2 YFSETQ. CDR3 bases: TGCGCCACAAGACAGGGCGCGACGAACACTGAAGCTTTCTTT. Translated, it gives CATRQGATNTEAFF.

V is TRBV6-5 and J is TRBJ2-7; perhaps TRBD1 as D (7 bases). Germline-derived CDR1 and CDR2 are MNHEY and SVGAGI. Between the trimmed V and J ends, which lost 3 bases and 1 base, there was a span of 13 bases. The CDR3 is made up of 15 amino acids. The CDR3 reads CASSYGGTASYEQYF. In nucleotides, the CDR3 is TGTGCCAGCAGTTATGGGGGGACAGCTTCCTACGAGCAGTACTTC.

The CDR3 reads CASSQVFWERSYQETQYF. DNA for the CDR3: TGTGCCAGCAGCCAAGTGTTCTGGGAGCGGTCGTACCAAGAGACCCAGTACTTC. This chain joins TRBV3-1 (or the pseudogene TRBV3-2) and TRBJ2-5, with D tentatively TRBD2 (5 bases). The CDR3 spans 18 residues. V lost 1 base and J 0 bases, leaving 18 bases between the germline ends. Germline CDR1 is LGHDT and CDR2 is YNNKEL (reference sequence).

The chain links TRBV7-9 to TRBJ2-7; 8 positions agree with TRBD1. CDR3 length: 14 amino acids. V gave up 4 bases and J gave up 2 bases; unmatched junction bases: 4. Germline V gene sequence: CDR1 SEHNR, CDR2 FQNEAQ (reference sequence). Written as DNA, the CDR3 is TGTGCCAGCAGCTCTGACAGGGGACCCTACGAGCAGTACTTC. It is translated as CASSSDRGPYEQYF.